The T cell receptor (beta chain) under discussion was sequenced for a study of blood T cell repertoires in COVID-19. Background on the study: PBMCs, B-cell-depleted T cells, or T cells provided the cDNA or gDNA that made up the material.

Germline lookup yields CDR1 MRHNA and CDR2 SNTAGT. This CDR3 is 13 amino acids long. The junction had 4 bases not matched to a gene; V was cut back by 4 bases and J by 6 bases. Per the original data handling: Reference gene primers were amplified, and this amplification served to estimate nucleated cell counts. TCRdb keeps only in-frame clones here, not all; method: immunoSEQ multiplex PCR. That table gives V, J and clone size, and the DNA gave D and trimming. This sample has 62,000 or so clones, with about nine tenths found just once. The sequence was obtained from a human donor in a cohort sampled during active COVID-19. This chain joins TRBV6-4 and TRBJ2-5, with 8 bases lining up with TRBD2. What was sequenced was peripheral blood. CDR3 nucleotides: TGTGCCAGCAGTGCCACGGGAGGGCAGACCCAGTACTTC. This translates into CASSATGGQTQYF.